Each of the 28 T cell receptor beta chains below was sequenced from the same sample in a study of T cell repertoires in cytomegalovirus infection (dated by TCRdb to the late 2010s). Sequencer: Illumina HiSeq 1500. Using fastp trimming at Q25 and MiXCR clonotype assembly, TCRdb reanalyzed the public sequencing data and kept in-frame beta chains. For every CDR3 protein sequence, its rows merge into one entry that carries the most common genes and DNA. For this sample the table gives more than 400,000 distinct CDR3 sequences, of which 26% were detected only once. 13% of the sample is in the top ten clones. The sequencing sample was made of PBMCs. The receptor source for this set is a human donor in good health (CMV status not recorded). Some clones in this sample may be carry-over from other donors' samples.

This chain uses TRBV12-3 or TRBV12-4 with TRBJ1-1; weak D call: TRBD1 (5 bases). There are 14 residues in the CDR3. With 6 bases removed from V and 5 bases from J, the gap between germline ends came to 16 bases. The CDR3 spells CASSSSPRGTEAFF. In nucleotides, the CDR3 is TGTGCCAGCAGCTCCTCCCCTAGGGGAACTGAAGCTTTCTTT.

The rearrangement uses TRBV4-1 and TRBJ2-1; 9 bases line up with TRBD2. CDR1 is MGHRA, CDR2 YSYEKL, per germline. This CDR3 has 16 residues. The V segment lost 0 bases and the J segment 6 bases; nucleotides outside the gene matches: 6. CDR3 amino acids: CASSQDRISGGNEQFF. DNA for the CDR3: TGCGCCAGCAGCCAAGATCGAATTAGCGGGGGCAATGAGCAGTTCTTC.

This clonotype was picked up a small number of times. The genes are TRBV6-6 and TRBJ2-7, with 8 bases matching TRBD1. V was pared by 6 bases and J by 1 base, with 11 bases of the junction left unmatched. The CDR3 has 16 residues. CDR1 is MNHNY and CDR2 is SVGAGI in the germline V gene (reference sequence). The CDR3 reads CASRWTGTGLSYEQYF. The CDR3 DNA is TGTGCCAGCAGATGGACAGGGACCGGGCTTTCCTACGAGCAGTACTTC.

V usage is TRBV6-2 or TRBV6-3 and J usage is TRBJ1-1; D call uncertain. The V end lost 0 bases, the J end lost 6 bases, and 11 bases lay between the germline ends. The CDR3 consists of 14 residues. The germline CDR1 and CDR2 sequences are MNHEY and SVGEGT. The CDR3 loop reads CASSYSVATSEAFF. CDR3 sequence (DNA): TGTGCCAGCAGTTACTCGGTCGCGACGTCTGAAGCTTTCTTT.

The V and J genes are TRBV12-3 or TRBV12-4 and TRBJ2-7; 9 positions agree with TRBD1. With V trimmed by 3 bases and J by 3 bases, 6 bases remained unmatched. CDR3 length: 15 amino acids. The CDR3 DNA follows: TGTGCCAGCAGTTTCGGGACAGGGACAATCTACGAGCAGTACTTC. It yields the protein CASSFGTGTIYEQYF.

The V gene is TRBV7-3, the J gene TRBJ2-1; TRBD1 matches 7 bases. The CDR3 is 16 amino acids. Losses at the gene ends were 1 base for V and 7 bases for J; bases not matched to a gene: 10. Germline CDR1 and CDR2: SGHTA and FQGTGA. The CDR3 loop reads CASSLIFKTGANEQFF. CDR3 coding DNA: TGTGCCAGCAGCTTAATATTTAAAACAGGGGCGAATGAGCAGTTCTTC.

The chain links TRBV12-3 or TRBV12-4 to TRBJ1-6, with D possibly being TRBD1 (6 bases). The CDR3 contains 16 residues. V lost 5 bases, J lost 5 bases, and 16 bases lay in between. DNA of the CDR3: TGTGCCAGCAGTCTATACCCGGGACATAATAATTCACCCCTCCACTTT. Translated: CASSLYPGHNNSPLHF.

This clonotype appeared a few times. This chain uses TRBV2 with TRBJ1-1; 7 nucleotides match TRBD1. J lost 4 bases, V lost 5 bases, and 4 bases had no gene match. This CDR3 comprises 13 residues. The V gene's germline CDR1 is SNHLY and CDR2 FYNNEI. The CDR3 protein is CASSPDRFTEAFF. The CDR3, as DNA: TGTGCCAGCAGTCCGGACAGGTTCACTGAAGCTTTCTTT.

The genes are TRBV4-1 and TRBJ2-5; perhaps TRBD1 as D (5 bases). CDR1 MGHRA and CDR2 YSYEKL come from the germline V gene. Trimming pared 4 bases from V and 5 bases from J, leaving 11 bases between. CDR3 size: 13 residues. The CDR3 DNA is TGCGCCAGCAGCCTGTCGCCAGGGGAGACCCAGTACTTC. Its translation: CASSLSPGETQYF.

This clonotype was seen a few times. The chain employs TRBV11-2 and TRBJ2-2, with 13 bases lining up with TRBD2. This CDR3 comprises 18 residues. Germline V gene sequence: CDR1 SGHAT, CDR2 FQNNGV. V shed 5 bases and J 3 bases; nucleotides not matched to a gene: 9. DNA for the CDR3: TGTGCCAGCAGCCTAACTAGCGGGAGGGTCGCGGACACCGGGGAGCTGTTTTTT. Translation: CASSLTSGRVADTGELFF.

This clonotype was counted a few times. The chain is built from TRBV7-2 and TRBJ2-3; 9 nucleotides match TRBD2. This CDR3 is 17 amino acids long. Germline V lookup: CDR1 SGHTA, CDR2 FQGNSA. Trimming removed 1 base from V and 4 bases from J; junction bases left unmatched: 9. CDR3 bases: TGTGCCAGCAGCTTAGTGGCTAGCGGGATTCATTCAGATACGCAGTATTTT. Translating it yields CASSLVASGIHSDTQYF.

The chain combines TRBV10-3 with TRBJ2-2; 7 bases map to TRBD2. V shed 2 bases and J 6 bases; nucleotides not matched to a gene: 9. The length of the CDR3 is 16 residues. Germline V lookup: CDR1 ENHRY, CDR2 SYGVKD. The CDR3 nucleotides read TGTGCCATCAGTGAGGGGGAGGGCCATGTGGCCGGGGAGCTGTTTTTT. Translated, it gives CAISEGEGHVAGELFF.

The chain uses TRBV9 and TRBJ2-5; no clear D gene. The CDR3 has 13 residues. From germline, CDR1 is SGDLS and CDR2 YYNGEE. The V end was cut by 0 bases, the J end by 7 bases, with 10 bases between. The CDR3 region is CASSVGDARTQYF. CDR3 nucleotides: TGTGCCAGCAGCGTAGGGGATGCGAGGACCCAGTACTTC.

This chain links TRBV20-1 with TRBJ2-4, with 7 nucleotides matching TRBD1. Unmatched junction bases numbered 4, after V lost 3 bases and J lost 8 bases. This CDR3 comprises 12 residues. Germline CDR1 DFQATT, CDR2 SNEGSKA (reference sequence). The CDR3: CSARDDRDIQYF. Here the CDR3 DNA reads TGCAGTGCTAGGGACGACAGGGACATTCAGTACTTC.

The chain is built from TRBV19 and TRBJ2-3; D possibly uses TRBD1 or TRBD2 (5 bases each). The germline V gene encodes CDR1 LNHDA and CDR2 SQIVND (reference sequence). The CDR3 has 14 residues. Trimming removed 3 bases at V and 4 bases at J, with 11 bases between. In DNA, the CDR3 is TGTGCCAGTAGTATGGGGGTTGACCCAGATACGCAGTATTTT. Residues: CASSMGVDPDTQYF.

This rearrangement joins TRBV30 to TRBJ2-7; 9 nucleotides agree with TRBD2. The V and J ends lost 3 bases and 4 bases, in that order; junction bases with no gene match: 7. Looked up from germline, CDR1 is GTSNPN and CDR2 is SVGIG (reference sequence). CDR3 length: 14 amino acids. DNA of the CDR3: TGTGCCTGGAGACGGCTAGCGGGAATTTACGAGCAGTACTTC. Its protein is CAWRRLAGIYEQYF. Full variable domain (missing parts from reference TRBV30 and TRBJ2-7): SQTIHQWPATLVQPVGSPLSLECTVEGTSNPNLYWYRQAAGRGLQLLFYSVGIGQISSEVPQNLSASRPQDRQFILSSKKLLLSDSGFYLCAWRRLAGIYEQYFGPGTRLTVT.

This sequence joins TRBV6-2 or TRBV6-3 and TRBJ2-7; 9 bases match TRBD2. The ends lost 2 bases at V and 6 bases at J; junction bases unmatched: 8. Germline CDR1 and CDR2: MNHEY and SVGEGT. There are 15 residues in the CDR3. CDR3 loop: CASSYLAGPSGEQYV. The CDR3 DNA follows: TGTGCCAGCAGTTACCTAGCGGGACCCTCTGGCGAGCAGTACGTC.

This chain joins TRBV6-5 and TRBJ1-1; D gene uncertain. The CDR3 runs 13 residues. The V end lost 6 bases, the J end lost 4 bases, and 12 bases lay between the germline ends. CDR1 and CDR2 from the germline V gene are MNHEY and SVGAGI. Here the CDR3 reads CASRTAVGTEAFF. The CDR3 bases are TGTGCCAGCAGGACGGCAGTTGGCACTGAAGCTTTCTTT.

This clonotype was recorded a few times. The rearrangement joins TRBV7-9 to TRBJ2-2; D perhaps matches TRBD1 (6 bases). This CDR3 comprises 14 residues. Trimming stripped 5 bases from V and 6 bases from J, with 13 bases between. Looked up from germline, CDR1 is SEHNR and CDR2 is FQNEAQ (reference sequence). The CDR3 loop reads CASSLQGGPGELFF. The DNA of the CDR3 is TGTGCCAGCAGCCTTCAAGGGGGTCCCGGGGAGCTGTTTTTT. Variable domain in full (rest from reference TRBV7-9 and TRBJ2-2): DTGVSQNPRHKITKRGQNVTFRCDPISEHNRLYWYRQTLGQGPEFLTYFQNEAQLEKSRLLSDRFSAERPKGSFSTLEIQRTEQGDSAMYLCASSLQGGPGELFFGEGSRLTVL.

This chain's CDR3 is CASSAPGTSGPYNEQFF. CDR3 DNA sequence: TGTGCCAGCAGTGCACCTGGGACTAGCGGACCCTACAATGAGCAGTTCTTC. The gene calls are TRBV2 and TRBJ2-1; 11 bases match TRBD2. The length of the CDR3 is 17 residues. J lost 2 bases, V lost 4 bases, and 7 bases had no gene match. Germline-derived CDR1 and CDR2 are SNHLY and FYNNEI. The full variable domain, its missing parts supplied by reference TRBV2 and TRBJ2-1, is EPEVTQTPSHQVTQMGQEVILRCVPISNHLYFYWYRQILGQKVEFLVSFYNNEISEKSEIFDDQFSVERPDGSNFTLKIRSTKLEDSAMYFCASSAPGTSGPYNEQFFGPGTRLTVL.

This clonotype was observed at least ten times. The rearrangement joins TRBV7-8 to TRBJ2-1, with TRBD2 identical over 8 bases. The V and J ends lost 6 bases and 2 bases, in that order; junction bases with no gene match: 12. CDR1 and CDR2 from the germline V gene are SGHVS and FQNEAQ. The CDR3 has 17 amino acids. The CDR3 here is CASSRGDNSGTYNEQFF. CDR3 coding DNA: TGTGCCAGCAGTCGGGGGGATAATAGCGGGACCTACAATGAGCAGTTCTTC.

Of note for this clonotype: The CDR3 ends on some other residue instead of the conserved phenylalanine or tryptophan, so this is likely a read error. The rearrangement uses TRBV6-1 and TRBJ2-5; unclear D gene. The CDR3 totals 15 residues. Germline CDR1 and CDR2: MNHNS and SASEGT. The V end lost 3 bases, the J end lost 0 bases, and 11 bases lay between the germline ends. The CDR3 region has the DNA TGTGCCAGCAGTGACTCCGGATCGTACCAAGAGACCCAGTACCTC. As protein: CASSDSGSYQETQYL.

This clonotype showed up many times. V usage is TRBV2 and J usage is TRBJ1-1; the D gene is possibly TRBD1 (5 bases). The CDR3 sequence is 15 residues long. CDR1 is SNHLY and CDR2 is FYNNEI in the germline V gene. V shed 6 bases and J shed 1 base, with 15 bases lying between them. CDR3 coding DNA: TGTGCCAGCAGGGCCCTCCGGGACCCGAACACTGAAGCTTTCTTT. Its protein product is CASRALRDPNTEAFF.

V and J are TRBV7-6 and TRBJ2-7; no definite D call. The CDR3 consists of 15 residues. Germline V gene lookup returns CDR1 SGHVS and CDR2 FNYEAQ. The V end lost 1 base, the J end lost 2 bases, and 12 bases lay between the germline ends. The CDR3 sequence: CASSLVAGGPYEQYV. The CDR3 DNA follows: TGTGCCAGCAGCTTAGTGGCAGGTGGGCCCTACGAGCAGTACGTC.

This clonotype showed up just a few times. V and J are TRBV12-3 or TRBV12-4 and TRBJ2-2; 10 positions match TRBD2. Germline trimming cut 6 bases from V and 1 base from J; bases unmatched to any gene: 8. The CDR3 consists of 17 residues. The chain's CDR3 is CASSRQTSGLNTGELFF. CDR3 nucleotides: TGTGCCAGCAGCCGCCAGACTAGCGGGTTGAACACCGGGGAGCTGTTTTTT.

This clonotype showed up just a few times. V is TRBV12-5 and J is TRBJ2-3; D not resolved. CDR1 is LGHNT, CDR2 FRNRAP, per germline. The CDR3 runs 15 residues. Trimming removed 0 bases from V and 7 bases from J, with 14 bases in between. The CDR3 is CASGLVLGPRNTQYF. The CDR3 DNA reads as TGTGCTAGTGGTTTGGTATTGGGCCCCCGAAATACGCAGTATTTT. Full variable domain (missing parts from reference TRBV12-5 and TRBJ2-3): DARVTQTPRHKVTEMGQEVTMRCQPILGHNTVFWYRQTMMQGLELLAYFRNRAPLDDSGMPKDRFSAEMPDATLATLKIQPSEPRDSAVYFCASGLVLGPRNTQYFGPGTRLTVL.

This clonotype was observed a handful of times. This chain links TRBV4-1 with TRBJ2-1; the D gene is possibly TRBD1 (6 bases). V lost 0 bases and J 5 bases, leaving 17 bases between the germline ends. CDR3 length equals 17 residues. In germline, CDR1 is MGHRA, CDR2 YSYEKL. The CDR3 DNA follows: TGCGCCAGCAGCCAAGATGTGGGGACGTACAGGGACAATGAGCAGTTCTTC. It yields the protein CASSQDVGTYRDNEQFF.

This clonotype was recorded many times. The rearrangement uses TRBV7-2 and TRBJ2-4; D may correspond to TRBD1 or TRBD2 (5 bases each). This CDR3 comprises 15 residues. The V and J ends lost 5 bases and 6 bases respectively, with 17 bases between them. In germline, CDR1 is SGHTA, CDR2 FQGNSA. The CDR3 loop reads CASSQTGAGPNIQYF. CDR3 sequence (DNA): TGTGCCAGCAGCCAAACCGGGGCGGGTCCAAACATTCAGTACTTC.